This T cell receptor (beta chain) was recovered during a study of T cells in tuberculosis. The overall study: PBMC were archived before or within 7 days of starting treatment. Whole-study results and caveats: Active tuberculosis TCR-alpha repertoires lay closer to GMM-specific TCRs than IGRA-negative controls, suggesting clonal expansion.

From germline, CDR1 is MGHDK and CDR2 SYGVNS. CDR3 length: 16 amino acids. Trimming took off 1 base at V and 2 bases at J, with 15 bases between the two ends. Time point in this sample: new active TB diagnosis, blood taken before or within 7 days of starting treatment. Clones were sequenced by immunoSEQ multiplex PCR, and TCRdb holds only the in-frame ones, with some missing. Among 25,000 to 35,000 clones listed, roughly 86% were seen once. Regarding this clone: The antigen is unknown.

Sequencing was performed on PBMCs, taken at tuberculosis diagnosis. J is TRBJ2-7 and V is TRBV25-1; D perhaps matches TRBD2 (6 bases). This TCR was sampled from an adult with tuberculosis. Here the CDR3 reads CASSELLGERAYEQYF. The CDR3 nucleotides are TGTGCCAGCAGTGAATTGTTGGGAGAGCGGGCCTACGAGCAGTACTTC.